This T cell receptor (beta chain) was recovered during a study of CD8+ T cells in alopecia areata. Study in general: Each day, treated patients took oral tofacitinib twice, at 5 to 10 mg per dose.

Following RNA extraction, reverse transcription yielded cDNA that acted as the sequencing template. The table came from immunoSEQ multiplex PCR; TCRdb's copy has only in-frame clones and leaves some out. Here the sample spans some 150,000 clones, 67% being singletons. Germline CDR1 and CDR2: SGHDT and YYEEEE. The J segment lost 3 bases and the V segment lost 1 base, leaving 4 bases of the junction unmatched. The length of the CDR3 is 15 residues. Findings and limits, study-wide: Higher clonality than in normal scalp was seen in lesional scalp, especially alopecia totalis/universalis. Relative to mice, TCR sharing across patients was less clear, a difference possibly HLA-related. Scalp samples also contribute reads from the resident alphabeta T cells found in normal skin.

Remarks on this clone: Antigen specificity is unknown.

Sequenced material: CD8+ T cells sorted from blood, taken at week 0. The rearrangement joins TRBV5-6 to TRBJ2-5; 9 nucleotides align to TRBD2. This TCR derives from a human donor with alopecia areata. DNA for the CDR3: TGTGCCAGCAGCTTGATGTTAGCGGGGGAAGAGACCCAGTACTTC. This translates into CASSLMLAGEETQYF.